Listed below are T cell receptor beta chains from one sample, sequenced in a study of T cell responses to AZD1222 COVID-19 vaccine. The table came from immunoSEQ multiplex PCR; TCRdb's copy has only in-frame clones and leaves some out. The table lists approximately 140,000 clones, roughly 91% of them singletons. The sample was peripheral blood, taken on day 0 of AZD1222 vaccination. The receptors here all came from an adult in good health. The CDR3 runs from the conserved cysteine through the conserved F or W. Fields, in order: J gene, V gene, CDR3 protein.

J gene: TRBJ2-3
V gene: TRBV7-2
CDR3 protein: CASSLGGRGSTDTQYF

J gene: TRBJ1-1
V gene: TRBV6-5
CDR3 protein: CASNPTGRLNTEAFF

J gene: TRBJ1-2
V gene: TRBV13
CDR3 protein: CASSLGQEVNYGYTF

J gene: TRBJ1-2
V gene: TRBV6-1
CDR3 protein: CASSEVTWGTLDGYTF

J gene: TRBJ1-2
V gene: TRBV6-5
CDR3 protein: CASSYLQAAPYGYTF

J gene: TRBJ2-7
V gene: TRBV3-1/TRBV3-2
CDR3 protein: CASSGSGGYEQYF

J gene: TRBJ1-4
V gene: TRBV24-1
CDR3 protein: CATSDLTVPNEKLFF

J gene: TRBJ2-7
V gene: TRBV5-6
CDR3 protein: CASSSGLAAYEQYF

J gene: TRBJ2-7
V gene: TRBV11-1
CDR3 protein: CASSHPPRGEQYF

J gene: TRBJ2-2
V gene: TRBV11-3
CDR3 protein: CASSLDPNTGELFF

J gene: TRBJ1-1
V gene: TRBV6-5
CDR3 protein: CAIIDRGNTEAFF

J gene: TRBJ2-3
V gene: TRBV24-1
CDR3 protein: CATSAHRAEDTQYF

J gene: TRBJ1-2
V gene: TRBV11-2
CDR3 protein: CASSPRRDRGDYGYTF

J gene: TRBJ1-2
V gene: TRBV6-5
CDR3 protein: CASSRLQGYGYTF

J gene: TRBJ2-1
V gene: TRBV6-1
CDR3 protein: CASSEVGSGSSKQFF

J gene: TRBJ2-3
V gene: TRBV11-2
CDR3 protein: CASSPHWRGTDTQYF

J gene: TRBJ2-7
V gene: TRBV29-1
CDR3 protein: CSVEDEGRTYEQYF

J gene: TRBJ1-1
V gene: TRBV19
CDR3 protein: CASSSWGRPDTEAFF

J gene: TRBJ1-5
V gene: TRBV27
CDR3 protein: CASSRDRGDQPQHF

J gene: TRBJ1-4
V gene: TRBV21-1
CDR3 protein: CASSKGTREPSNEKLFF

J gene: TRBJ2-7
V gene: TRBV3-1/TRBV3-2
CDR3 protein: CASSQEWSGRYEQYF

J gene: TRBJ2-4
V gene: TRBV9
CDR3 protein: CASSVEGTGVIQYF

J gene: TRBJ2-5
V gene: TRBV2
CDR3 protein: CASSRVRNQETQYF

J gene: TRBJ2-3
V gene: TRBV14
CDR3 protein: CASSQDSPRTGDTQYF

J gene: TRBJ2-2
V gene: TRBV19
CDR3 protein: CASSIELRQGRTGELFF

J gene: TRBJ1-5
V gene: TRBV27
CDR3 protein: CASSWGRQDGQPQHF

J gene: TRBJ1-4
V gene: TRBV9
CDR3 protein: CASSVRQGKKLFF

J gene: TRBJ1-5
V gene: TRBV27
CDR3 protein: CASSTTGDSNQPQHF

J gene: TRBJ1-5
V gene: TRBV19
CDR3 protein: CASSITNQPQHF

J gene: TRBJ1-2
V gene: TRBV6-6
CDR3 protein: CASSYSGERWYGYTF

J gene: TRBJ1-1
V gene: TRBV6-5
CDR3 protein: CASSYSHGRDTEAFF

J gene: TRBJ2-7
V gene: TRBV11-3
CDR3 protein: CASSSGTNRYEQYF

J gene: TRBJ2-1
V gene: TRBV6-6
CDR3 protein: CASKAGYNEQFF

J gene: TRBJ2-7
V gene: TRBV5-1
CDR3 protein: CASSPRTGGSDEQYF

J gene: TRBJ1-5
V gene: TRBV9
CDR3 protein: CASSVGNQPQHF

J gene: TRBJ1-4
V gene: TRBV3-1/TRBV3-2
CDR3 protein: CASRPGVSEKLFF

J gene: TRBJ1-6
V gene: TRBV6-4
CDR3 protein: CASSDLTGLLHF

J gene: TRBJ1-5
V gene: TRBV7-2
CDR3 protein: CASSLIGGSNQPQHF

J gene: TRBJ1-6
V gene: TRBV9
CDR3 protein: CASTRTTAYNSPLHF

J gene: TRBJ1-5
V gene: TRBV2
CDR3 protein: CASSTNQPQHF

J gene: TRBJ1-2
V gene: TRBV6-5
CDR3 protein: CASSYTGGYGYTF

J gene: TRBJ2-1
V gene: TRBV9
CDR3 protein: CASSPPGSGYNEQFF